These T cell receptor beta chains were read from a single sample in a study of somatic mutations in cytotoxic T cells in rheumatoid arthritis. This table comes from immunoSEQ multiplex PCR, and its TCRdb copy is limited to in-frame clones, with some not included. The profile shows some 6,700 clones, around 77% of them singletons. Specimen: CD8+ T cells sorted from blood, collected at a follow-up visit. The origin of the receptors is a woman in her sixties or seventies with rheumatoid arthritis. CDR3s include the opening cysteine and the closing phenylalanine or tryptophan. Fields, in order: J gene, D gene, clone size, V gene, CDR3 protein, CDR3 DNA. A D gene is named only where the DNA matches it firmly. The size entry is marked missing in some rows and otherwise reads once, few, many or a size class.

>TRBJ2-7|-|-|TRBV9
CASSPGGREQYF
TGTGCCAGCAGCCCGGGTGGGCGCGAGCAGTACTTC
>TRBJ1-1|-|once|TRBV7-3
CASSPPGWEAFF
TGTGCCAGCAGCCCCCCTGGGTGGGAAGCTTTCTTT
>TRBJ1-5|-|-|TRBV6-5
CASSYSGGLQPQHF
TGTGCCAGCAGTTACTCTGGGGGTCTTCAGCCCCAGCATTTT
>TRBJ2-3|TRBD2|-|TRBV5-1
CASSLAGLIGSGVGTDTQYF
TGCGCCAGCAGCTTGGCCGGTCTAATTGGTAGCGGGGTCGGCACAGATACGCAGTATTTT
>TRBJ1-6|TRBD1|few|TRBV19
CAAGGTANSPLHF
TGTGCCGCAGGAGGGACAGCCAATTCACCCCTCCACTTT
>TRBJ2-7|TRBD1|-|TRBV28
CASSFPGGHEQYF
TGTGCCAGCAGTTTCCCAGGGGGCCACGAGCAGTACTTC
>TRBJ2-7|TRBD2|-|TRBV10-2
CATMGTSGSPYYEQYF
TGCGCCACCATGGGGACTAGCGGGTCTCCTTACTACGAGCAGTACTTC
>TRBJ2-4|-|-|TRBV10-3
CASSGGELTLAKNIQYF
TGTGCCTCCTCGGGCGGGGAGCTTACACTAGCCAAAAACATTCAGTACTTC
>TRBJ2-1|TRBD2|-|TRBV10-3
CAISAEPGLAGGLYNEQFF
TGTGCCATCAGTGCCGAGCCGGGACTAGCGGGGGGGCTCTACAATGAGCAGTTCTTC
>TRBJ1-4|-|-|TRBV2
CASKQDTGFTNEKLFF
TGTGCCAGCAAGCAAGACACAGGGTTTACTAATGAAAAACTGTTTTTT
>TRBJ2-1|TRBD2|-|TRBV27
CASRLVAGGSYNEQFF
TGTGCCAGCAGACTAGTAGCGGGGGGGTCCTACAATGAGCAGTTCTTC
>TRBJ2-7|-|-|TRBV7-9
CASSLDRLFYEQYF
TGTGCCAGCAGCTTAGACCGACTCTTCTACGAGCAGTACTTC
>TRBJ2-1|TRBD2|-|TRBV9
CASSVAGGSGEQFF
TGTGCCAGCAGCGTAGCGGGAGGGTCCGGGGAGCAGTTCTTC
>TRBJ1-2|TRBD1|-|TRBV18
CASSPKTGFGYTF
TGTGCCAGCTCACCGAAGACAGGGTTCGGCTACACCTTC
>TRBJ1-2|-|-|TRBV7-3
CASSLFPGHGYTF
TGTGCCAGCAGCTTATTCCCTGGACATGGCTACACCTTC
>TRBJ2-3|-|-|TRBV28
CASSLLIGTDTQYF
TGTGCCAGCAGTTTATTGATAGGAACAGATACGCAGTATTTT
>TRBJ1-4|-|-|TRBV19
CASSPREKLFF
TGTGCCAGTAGTCCCAGGGAAAAACTGTTTTTT